These 32 T cell receptor beta chains share one sample of origin, sequenced in a study of monozygotic twins with inflammatory bowel disease. After re-calling the 5' RACE reads, TCRdb lists one entry per CDR3 protein, DNA absent. The sample shows approximately 210,000 distinct CDR3 sequences, and less than 9% sits with its ten largest clones. Sequencing used blood. The receptors come from a human donor with ulcerative colitis or Crohn's disease, or a healthy co-twin of an affected twin (not recorded which).

This chain uses TRBV7-2 with TRBJ2-1; TCRdb calls TRBD1, which cannot be checked without DNA. Per the germline V gene, CDR1 is SGHTA and CDR2 is FQGNSA. The CDR3 runs 15 residues. CDR3 region: CASSLAAGPYNEQFF.

This sequence joins TRBV6-2 or TRBV6-3 and TRBJ2-5; TCRdb designates TRBD2, a call that cannot be tested without DNA. CDR1 and CDR2 from the germline V gene are MNHEY and SVGEGT. This CDR3 is built from 16 residues. CDR3 sequence reads: CASSLLAGGTQETQYF.

V usage is TRBV12-3 or TRBV12-4 and J usage is TRBJ2-1; with no DNA, the TCRdb D assignment of TRBD2 cannot be verified. The CDR3 is 14 residues long. Here the CDR3 reads CASSFGGSVDEQFF.

The chain joins TRBV7-2 to TRBJ2-1; TCRdb's D call of TRBD1 is untestable without DNA. The CDR3 sequence is 14 residues long. Looked up from germline, CDR1 is SGHTA and CDR2 is FQGNSA. This CDR3 is CASSYPGFYNEQFF.

This chain joins TRBV4-1 and TRBJ1-3. The CDR3 length is 15 residues. CDR1 and CDR2 from the germline V gene are MGHRA and YSYEKL. CDR3 region: CASSQDNRGGNTIYF.

The chain employs TRBV20-1 and TRBJ2-7; TCRdb outputs TRBD2, but without DNA this stays unchecked. Germline CDR1 and CDR2: DFQATT and SNEGSKA (reference sequence). The CDR3 totals 12 residues. The CDR3 is CSARRVPEPQYF.

The J gene is TRBJ2-3, the V gene TRBV5-1. Germline values: CDR1 SGHRS, CDR2 YFSETQ. This CDR3 is 14 amino acids long. The CDR3 protein is CASSLAVEADTQYF.

This sequence joins TRBV7-2 and TRBJ2-1; the D call of TRBD1 rests on TCRdb alone, since no DNA is present to check it. CDR3 length: 12 residues. Germline V gene data show CDR1 as SGHTA and CDR2 as FQGNSA. The CDR3 loop is CASSVPQGEQFF.

V usage is TRBV5-1 and J usage is TRBJ1-3; TCRdb picks TRBD1, but there is no DNA to check that call. The CDR3 runs to 15 residues. Germline assignment: CDR1 SGHRS and CDR2 YFSETQ. CDR3 residues: CASSPGDSSGNTIYF.

The V call is TRBV6-1, the J call TRBJ2-5; TCRdb proposes TRBD1, but this gene call is untestable without DNA. This CDR3 is built from 14 residues. Germline CDR1 MNHNS, CDR2 SASEGT. This chain's CDR3 is CATDPTGNQETQYF.

The J gene is TRBJ2-3, the V gene TRBV19; TCRdb picks TRBD1, but there is no DNA to check that call. Looked up from germline, CDR1 is LNHDA and CDR2 is SQIVND (reference sequence). The CDR3 runs to 14 residues. The CDR3: CASSDRGPTDTQYF.

The chain couples TRBV7-6 to TRBJ2-3; the D call from TCRdb, TRBD1, cannot be confirmed without DNA. In germline, CDR1 is SGHVS, CDR2 FNYEAQ. This CDR3 has 18 amino acids. The CDR3 protein is CASSLSIPGDTSTDTQYF.

This CDR3 is CASSLNSGYEQYF. The V call is TRBV7-2, the J call TRBJ2-7. The CDR3 runs to 13 residues. The germline V gene has CDR1 SGHTA and CDR2 FQGNSA. The entire variable domain, with the rest obtained from reference TRBV7-2 and TRBJ2-7, is as follows: GAGVSQSPSNKVTEKGKDVELRCDPISGHTALYWYRQSLGQGLEFLIYFQGNSAPDKSGLPSDRFSAERTGGSVSTLTIQRTQQEDSAVYLCASSLNSGYEQYFGPGTRLTVT.

V is TRBV20-1 and J is TRBJ1-6; TCRdb picks TRBD1, but there is no DNA to check that call. The CDR3 spans 14 residues. Germline V lookup: CDR1 DFQATT, CDR2 SNEGSKA (reference sequence). The chain's CDR3 is CSAPWTGSDSPLHF.

This chain connects TRBV13 to TRBJ1-2; with no DNA, the TCRdb D assignment of TRBD1 cannot be verified. Per germline, CDR1 PRHDT and CDR2 FYEKMQ (reference sequence). The length of the CDR3 is 16 residues. This CDR3 is CASSLFLRGATDGYTF.

The chain combines TRBV5-1 with TRBJ1-1; the TCRdb D gene call, TRBD1, has no DNA to confirm it. There are 14 residues in the CDR3. Germline-derived CDR1 and CDR2 are SGHRS and YFSETQ. CDR3 sequence: CASSLGQGVSEAFF.

The rearrangement links TRBV29-1 to TRBJ1-1; TCRdb indicates TRBD1, and absent DNA this call remains unverified. Germline V gene sequence: CDR1 SQVTM, CDR2 ANQGSEA. The length of the CDR3 is 14 residues. The CDR3 spells CSGQLGTANTEAFF. Full variable domain (rest looked up from reference TRBV29-1 and TRBJ1-1): SAVISQKPSRDICQRGTSLTIQCQVDSQVTMMFWYRQQPGQSLTLIATANQGSEATYESGFVIDKFPISRPNLTFSTLTVSNMSPEDSSIYLCSGQLGTANTEAFFGQGTRLTVV.

The chain joins TRBV4-1 to TRBJ1-1; TCRdb picks TRBD1, but there is no DNA to check that call. CDR3 length: 14 residues. Germline CDR1 MGHRA, CDR2 YSYEKL. CDR3 region: CASSATTSRDSGFF.

The V call is TRBV6-1, the J call TRBJ1-1. The V gene's germline CDR1 is MNHNS and CDR2 SASEGT. The CDR3 sequence is 15 residues long. CDR3 in amino acids: CASSERWDMNTEAFF.

The J gene is TRBJ2-1, the V gene TRBV5-1. CDR3 length equals 13 residues. Looked up from germline, CDR1 is SGHRS and CDR2 is YFSETQ. CDR3 protein: CASSLTIHNEQFF. Full variable domain (remainder filled in from reference TRBV5-1 and TRBJ2-1): KAGVTQTPRYLIKTRGQQVTLSCSPISGHRSVSWYQQTPGQGLQFLFEYFSETQRNKGNFPGRFSGRQFSNSRSEMNVSTLELGDSALYLCASSLTIHNEQFFGPGTRLTVL.

The J gene is TRBJ2-1, the V gene TRBV7-8; the TCRdb call, TRBD2, lacks DNA for checking. The CDR3 consists of 14 residues. In germline, CDR1 is SGHVS, CDR2 FQNEAQ. The CDR3 sequence: CASLSGGVYNEQFF.

This rearrangement joins TRBV20-1 to TRBJ2-6; the TCRdb D gene call, TRBD2, has no DNA to confirm it. The CDR3 is 16 residues long. Looked up from germline, CDR1 is DFQATT and CDR2 is SNEGSKA (reference sequence). CDR3 protein: CSARRTFGSGANVLTF.

The V call is TRBV19, the J call TRBJ1-3. Germline loops: CDR1 LNHDA, CDR2 SQIVND (reference sequence). CDR3 length: 13 residues. CDR3 amino acids: CASSILYGNTIYF.

The genes are TRBV5-1 and TRBJ2-2; TCRdb's D call, TRBD1, is unchecked because there is no DNA. The CDR3 has 13 amino acids. Germline V gene lookup returns CDR1 SGHRS and CDR2 YFSETQ. The CDR3 here is CASSNREPGELFF. The variable domain in full, with the rest retrieved from reference TRBV5-1 and TRBJ2-2, is KAGVTQTPRYLIKTRGQQVTLSCSPISGHRSVSWYQQTPGQGLQFLFEYFSETQRNKGNFPGRFSGRQFSNSRSEMNVSTLELGDSALYLCASSNREPGELFFGEGSRLTVL.

This rearrangement joins TRBV5-1 to TRBJ2-7; with no DNA, the TCRdb D assignment of TRBD1 cannot be verified. Germline CDR1 is SGHRS and CDR2 is YFSETQ. The CDR3 has 12 residues. The CDR3 spells CASRDHRYEQYF.

V usage is TRBV5-1 and J usage is TRBJ2-3; TCRdb outputs TRBD2, but without DNA this stays unchecked. Germline V lookup: CDR1 SGHRS, CDR2 YFSETQ. The CDR3 sequence is 15 residues long. This chain's CDR3 is CASSLTSGSTDTQYF.

This rearrangement joins TRBV7-9 to TRBJ1-2; TCRdb outputs TRBD1, but without DNA this stays unchecked. The germline gives CDR1 SEHNR, CDR2 FQNEAQ (reference sequence). This CDR3 is built from 13 residues. CDR3 loop: CASSSQGIDGYTF.

The chain recombines TRBV7-2 with TRBJ2-5; TCRdb outputs TRBD2, but without DNA this stays unchecked. Germline values: CDR1 SGHTA, CDR2 FQGNSA. The CDR3 sequence is 16 residues long. The CDR3 sequence is CASSLGMGLTQETQYF.

The J gene is TRBJ2-7, the V gene TRBV4-2. Germline CDR1 is LGHNA and CDR2 is YNFKEQ. There are 14 residues in the CDR3. The CDR3 loop reads CASSQSVATYEQYF.

The CDR3: CASIPGTSGARLNTGELFF. This chain connects TRBV12-3 or TRBV12-4 to TRBJ2-2; TCRdb selects TRBD2, and the lack of DNA leaves this call unchecked. CDR3 length: 19 amino acids.

V usage is TRBV5-1 and J usage is TRBJ2-2; checking the TCRdb D call of TRBD1 is not possible without DNA. Germline lookup yields CDR1 SGHRS and CDR2 YFSETQ. This CDR3 comprises 16 residues. CDR3 protein: CASSYQGAPDTGELFF.

The chain combines TRBV7-8 with TRBJ2-3; TCRdb calls TRBD1, which cannot be checked without DNA. Per germline, CDR1 SGHVS and CDR2 FQNEAQ. This CDR3 contains 17 residues. CDR3 loop: CASSLLVWSGLEDTQYF.